This T cell receptor beta chain originates from a study of blood T cell repertoires in COVID-19 (dated by TCRdb to about 2020). Study-wide context: Samples from collaborators originated in the United States, Italy and Spain and spanned both the acute and convalescent phases of COVID-19. Where available, HLA class I and class II types were obtained from metadata supplied by the sample provider rather than from assay-based typing. The samples were drawn from the first 160 participants of the ongoing ImmuneRACE study and from 1,254 subjects provided by 6 global collaborators. The repertoires were released in a freely available public database meant as a resource for research on the immune response to SARS-CoV-2. The sample metadata nearly always contained a de-identified subject ID, COVID-19 status, age in years and sex. The material from the prospective study consisted of cDNA or gDNA derived from T cells, B-cell-depleted T cells, or PBMCs. Deeply sampled blood TCRbeta repertoires from subjects exposed to, actively infected with, or recovered from COVID-19 were included in the dataset.

TCRbeta CDR3 regions were amplified from genomic DNA using the immunoSEQ Assay, a bias-controlled multiplex PCR. For the original study's pipeline: The number of nucleated cells in each sample was estimated by amplification of reference gene primers within the assay. To quantify the absolute abundance of each unique TCRbeta CDR3 rearrangement, sequence reads were collapsed and filtered. For each sample, productive Simpson clonality was calculated as the square root of Simpson's diversity index over productive rearrangements. Imported from immuneACCESS, the table was reduced by TCRdb to in-frame sequences with V and J called. These copies leave out some clones; in studies compared against another copy, an unresolved V gene accounts for under half, and the cause of the remainder is not known. That table furnishes V, J and clone size, whereas the DNA furnished D and trimming. In this sample the table shows some 140,000 clones, more than 70% of which occur a single time. The ten largest clones capture 5.5% of the sample.

Participants in the prospective study were enrolled through a virtual design, were aged about 18 to 100 years, and lived in some 24 United States geographic areas. To assign participants to cohorts, the prospective study relied on clinical history that participants themselves reported in a screening survey and a study questionnaire. Each participant in the prospective study had whole blood, serum and a nasopharyngeal or oropharyngeal swab collected by mobile phlebotomists. Over a roughly 2-month period, participants in the prospective study had the option of providing additional blood draws and questionnaires. Before DNA extraction, prospective study blood samples were shipped either frozen or at room temperature. Trimming takes 5 bases off V and 0 bases off J; junction bases not matched to a gene: 3. Via the germline V gene, CDR1 is MDHEN and CDR2 SYDVKM. Reading from cysteine to phenylalanine, the CDR3 counts 15 amino acids. The DNA shown is the 45-base CDR3, in frame from base 1.

Remarks on this clone: The antigen it binds to is not known. One base away there is no much larger clone; base qualities are not given.

Here is what the overall study found, with its caveats: The amount of clinical and demographic metadata varied by source and participant and was provided uncurated.

The clonotype was recovered from a man in his forties with acute COVID-19. The rearrangement combines TRBV28 with TRBJ1-5; a stretch of 8 junction bases matches TRBD1. The sequencing input was PBMCs or T cells enriched from blood (not recorded which). The nucleotide sequence reads TGTGCCAGCAGTCCGACAGGGGATAGCAATCAGCCCCAGCATTTT. It encodes CASSPTGDSNQPQHF.